The sequence of this T cell receptor beta chain was determined in a study of CD8 T cells in Susac syndrome. As for the study in general: There were Susac syndrome patients who were therapy-naive at blood draw, others on corticosteroids, and others on intravenous immunoglobulin alone.

On this clonotype: No antigen is known for it.

CDR3 length equals 14 residues. V lost 0 bases, J lost 8 bases, and 4 bases stayed unmatched. Germline V lookup: CDR1 LNHNV, CDR2 YYDKDF (reference sequence). Study conclusions and caveats: The Susac syndrome CD4+ T cell repertoires displayed no clonal expansion.

Reverse transcription used roughly 0.5 to 1 ug RNA and random hexamers. TCR beta CDR3 was amplified by immunoSEQ multiplex PCR. This amplification extended across 54 Vbeta and 13 Jbeta segments. TCRdb redid the calling of the immunoSEQ multiplex PCR reads with MiXCR, one entry per CDR3 protein. The sample consists of under 200,000 distinct CDR3 sequences, 90% to 96% of them appearing once. This chain connects TRBV15 to TRBJ1-2, with TRBD1 matching 9 bases. The material sequenced was CD4+ T cells from PBMCs. The receptor was isolated from a human donor with Susac syndrome. CDR3 nucleotide sequence: TGTGCCACCAGCAGAGATTTGACAGGGGGAGGCTACACCTTC. Its protein product is CATSRDLTGGGYTF.